Listed here are 29 T cell receptor beta chains from one sample, sequenced in a study of blood T cell repertoires in COVID-19. Sequenced by immunoSEQ multiplex PCR; TCRdb stores in-frame clones only, minus some. The table includes about 210,000 clones, over 75% detected once. Sequenced sample: PBMCs or T cells enriched from blood (not recorded which). The receptors were sampled from a man under 40 with acute COVID-19.

The chain links TRBV3-1 (or the pseudogene TRBV3-2) to TRBJ2-7, with TRBD1 matching 9 bases. V dropped 3 bases and J dropped 10; count of bases not matched to a gene: 10. Germline assignment: CDR1 LGHDT and CDR2 YNNKEL (reference sequence). This CDR3 contains 14 residues. The CDR3 region is CASSHTGQGREQYF. CDR3 coding DNA: TGTGCCAGCAGCCATACGGGACAGGGTAGAGAACAGTACTTC.

This clone was found once. CDR3 sequence (DNA): TGTGCCAGTAGCCCCACTTCGTATGGCTACACCTTC. Translating gives CASSPTSYGYTF. V gene TRBV19 combines with J gene TRBJ1-2; D gene ambiguous. The CDR3 is 12 residues long. Germline loops: CDR1 LNHDA, CDR2 SQIVND (reference sequence). Trimming pared 6 bases from V and 5 bases from J, leaving 10 bases between.

The CDR3 sequence is CATSDYNEQYF. DNA of the CDR3: TGTGCCACCAGTGATTATAACGAGCAGTACTTC. The chain is built from TRBV24-1 and TRBJ2-7; no firm D call. The ends were cut back, 2 bases at V and 5 bases at J, with 3 bases in the middle. This CDR3 contains 11 residues. Germline V gene lookup returns CDR1 KGHDR and CDR2 SFDVKD.

This clone has just a few counts. The chain couples TRBV12-3 or TRBV12-4 to TRBJ1-2; D unclear. V shed 5 bases and J shed 4 bases, with 11 bases lying between them. The CDR3 extends over 13 amino acids. The CDR3, as DNA: TGTGCCAGCAGTCCCACAGCTTCCTATGGCTACACCTTC. Translation: CASSPTASYGYTF.

The chain couples TRBV18 to TRBJ1-2, with a tentative D call TRBD1 (5 bases). CDR3 length: 14 amino acids. Germline lookup yields CDR1 KGHSH and CDR2 LQKENI. V lost 0 bases, J lost 6 bases, and 11 bases lay in between. CDR3: CASSPPGGRNGYTF. CDR3 DNA: TGTGCCAGCTCACCACCGGGGGGTCGGAATGGCTACACCTTC.

The V and J genes are TRBV9 and TRBJ2-5, with D possibly matching TRBD1 (8 bases). V was cut by 4 bases and J by 0 bases, with 16 bases left in between. The germline V gene encodes CDR1 SGDLS and CDR2 YYNGEE. The CDR3 runs 16 residues. CDR3 nucleotide sequence: TGTGCCAGCAGCCAGCGGGACAGGACAGACCAAGAGACCCAGTACTTC. Translation gives CASSQRDRTDQETQYF.

The rearrangement links TRBV6-4 to TRBJ2-2; D is possibly TRBD1 (6 bases). Germline V gene sequence: CDR1 MRHNA, CDR2 SNTAGT. CDR3 length equals 15 residues. With 10 bases removed from V and 7 bases from J, the gap between germline ends came to 22 bases. CDR3 region: CANQSPGAPGGELFF. CDR3 sequence (DNA): TGTGCCAACCAGTCTCCAGGGGCCCCGGGCGGGGAGCTGTTTTTT.

In DNA form, the CDR3 reads TGTGCCAGCAGCTTGGAAGCGGGGGGGATCACCGGGGAGCTGTTTTTT. This translates into CASSLEAGGITGELFF. The rearrangement links TRBV6-4 to TRBJ2-2, with 10 bases aligning to TRBD2. CDR3 length: 16 amino acids. J was trimmed by 4 bases and V by 6 bases; bases with no gene match: 8. Germline V gene data show CDR1 as MRHNA and CDR2 as SNTAGT.

The chain uses TRBV4-2 and TRBJ2-3; TRBD2 aligns across 9 bases. The CDR3 contains 18 residues. V shed 0 bases, J shed 5 bases, and the junction held 12 bases outside the gene matches. Looked up from germline, CDR1 is LGHNA and CDR2 is YNFKEQ. The CDR3, as DNA: TGTGCCAGCAGCCAAGATAGGGGTGGCGGGGGGGCCAGAGATACGCAGTATTTT. Translation gives CASSQDRGGGGARDTQYF.

J is TRBJ1-1 and V is TRBV12-3 or TRBV12-4, with D unresolved. The CDR3 runs to 13 residues. V was pared by 1 base and J by 1 base, with 4 bases between. CDR3 region: CASSLDWNTEAFF. The CDR3 bases are TGTGCCAGCAGTTTAGACTGGAACACTGAAGCTTTCTTT.

This chain links TRBV6-5 with TRBJ1-5, with D uncertain. This CDR3 spans 13 amino acids. V shed 2 bases and J shed 4 bases, with 6 bases lying between them. CDR1 and CDR2 (germline): MNHEY, SVGAGI. The CDR3 region is CASSYGGNQPQHF. CDR3 sequence (DNA): TGTGCCAGCAGTTACGGCGGAAATCAGCCCCAGCATTTT.

V and J are TRBV27 and TRBJ2-7; perhaps TRBD1 as D (7 bases). This CDR3 contains 14 residues. V gave up 2 bases and J gave up 5 bases, with 13 bases separating them. Germline V gene sequence: CDR1 MNHEY, CDR2 SMNVEV (reference sequence). CDR3 in amino acids: CASSLAGQWNEQYF. The CDR3 nucleotides read TGTGCCAGCAGTTTAGCGGGACAGTGGAACGAGCAGTACTTC.

The chain couples TRBV19 to TRBJ1-2; no clear D gene. This CDR3 has 14 residues. Germline V gives CDR1 LNHDA, CDR2 SQIVND (reference sequence). With 1 base removed from V and 4 bases from J, the gap between germline ends came to 10 bases. CDR3 coding DNA: TGTGCCAGTAGTATAGCAACCGGAGGCTATGGCTACACCTTC. Its protein product is CASSIATGGYGYTF.

CDR3 nucleotides: TGTGCCAGCAGCCGTTCCGGTAGAGATGGAAACACCATATATTTT. Translated: CASSRSGRDGNTIYF. The rearrangement links TRBV3-1 (or the pseudogene TRBV3-2) to TRBJ1-3; D gene unclear. Germline V CDR1 and CDR2: LGHDT, YNNKEL (reference sequence). The V gene lost 4 bases and the J gene lost 3 bases, with 13 bases spanning the gap. This CDR3 has 15 residues.

The chain combines TRBV5-4 with TRBJ2-5; TRBD2 might be the D (6 bases). Trimming took 4 bases from V and 2 from J, leaving 18 bases between them. The germline CDR1 and CDR2 sequences are SGHNT and YYREEE (reference sequence). This CDR3 is 16 amino acids long. Here the CDR3 reads CASSPLNPGGQETQYF. CDR3 in DNA: TGTGCCAGCAGCCCGTTGAATCCTGGAGGGCAAGAGACCCAGTACTTC.

CDR3 nucleotide sequence: TGTGCCATCAGTGGGCGGGGGGGAGTAGATCAGCCCCAGCATTTT. As protein: CAISGRGGVDQPQHF. The chain combines TRBV10-3 with TRBJ1-5; D may be TRBD1 (5 bases). The CDR3 sequence is 15 residues long. Germline values: CDR1 ENHRY, CDR2 SYGVKD. V dropped 4 bases and J dropped 5 bases, with 15 bases sitting between them.

V is TRBV6-1 and J is TRBJ1-2, with a possible D match to TRBD1 (5 bases). The CDR3 length is 16 residues. Germline V gene data show CDR1 as MNHNS and CDR2 as SASEGT. V gave up 4 bases and J gave up 0 bases, with 15 bases separating them. CDR3 residues: CASSGGGARANYGYTF. The CDR3, as DNA: TGTGCCAGCAGTGGGGGTGGGGCAAGAGCTAACTATGGCTACACCTTC.

This clone has just one count. The chain combines TRBV7-9 with TRBJ2-7; D is undetermined. The CDR3 loop spans 15 amino acids. From germline, CDR1 is SEHNR and CDR2 FQNEAQ (reference sequence). Trimming stripped 1 base from V and 0 bases from J, with 10 bases between. CDR3 in amino acids: CASSLVERISYEQYF. The CDR3 nucleotides are TGTGCCAGCAGCTTAGTTGAGCGAATCTCCTACGAGCAGTACTTC.

The chain couples TRBV9 to TRBJ2-2; TRBD2 matches at 10 bases. The CDR3 is 16 residues long. Germline CDR1 reads SGDLS; CDR2 reads YYNGEE. J gave up 7 bases and V 0 bases, and 6 bases lay outside the gene matches. In DNA form, the CDR3 reads TGTGCCAGCAGCGTAGAAGCGGGGGGGCTTAGCGGGGAGCTGTTTTTT. It encodes CASSVEAGGLSGELFF.

This rearrangement joins TRBV27 to TRBJ2-3; the match to TRBD2 covers 9 bases. The CDR3 is 16 amino acids. The germline V gene encodes CDR1 MNHEY and CDR2 SMNVEV (reference sequence). V lost 7 bases and J lost 8; bases outside the gene matches: 16. In DNA, the CDR3 is TGTGCCAGCAAATTAAGCCTAGCGGGGCGATCGAGTACGCAGTATTTT. It specifies CASKLSLAGRSSTQYF.

The chain employs TRBV19 and TRBJ2-3, with TRBD1 identical over 8 bases. The CDR3 loop spans 16 amino acids. Unmatched junction bases numbered 12, after V lost 5 bases and J lost 5 bases. The germline gives CDR1 LNHDA, CDR2 SQIVND (reference sequence). CDR3 DNA sequence: TGTGCCAGTAGTGGGGGGACAGGCCGTGCTTTAGATACGCAGTATTTT. As protein: CASSGGTGRALDTQYF.

This clone was picked up one time. The rearrangement uses TRBV5-3 and TRBJ1-5; weak D call: TRBD1 (6 bases). TRBV5-3 is placed among ORFs of uncertain function. The CDR3 loop spans 19 amino acids. The V end lost 3 bases, the J end lost 0 bases, and 22 bases lay between the germline ends. The DNA for the CDR3 is TGTGCCAGAAGCTCTCCCCCTATCGGACAGTCAAATAGCAATCAGCCCCAGCATTTT. It codes for CARSSPPIGQSNSNQPQHF.

As concerns this clone: Other DNA sequences in the same sample also yield this CDR3. This sequence joins TRBV12-3 or TRBV12-4 and TRBJ1-2; D is ambiguous. Trimming removed 1 base at V and 4 bases at J, with 7 bases between. The CDR3 extends over 13 amino acids. The CDR3 nucleotides read TGTGCCAGCAGTTTAGGTGGGAGCTATGGCTACACCTTC. It encodes CASSLGGSYGYTF.

The chain joins TRBV30 to TRBJ1-3; 7 bases are shared with TRBD1. CDR3 size: 15 residues. CDR1 is GTSNPN, CDR2 SVGIG, per germline (reference sequence). The V and J ends lost 4 bases and 1 base, in that order; junction bases with no gene match: 7. The CDR3 loop reads CAWTRDSYSGNTIYF. The CDR3 nucleotides are TGTGCCTGGACTCGGGACAGCTATTCTGGAAACACCATATATTTT.

As regards this clone: The junction shows a germline mismatch at one end, possibly a read error. J is TRBJ1-2 and V is TRBV28; D is possibly TRBD1 (5 bases). This CDR3 has 17 amino acids. Germline V lookup: CDR1 MDHEN, CDR2 SYDVKM. The chain's CDR3 is CASSSPGDIKVNYDYTF. In DNA, the CDR3 is TGTGCCAGCAGTTCTCCGGGGGATATAAAGGTTAACTATGACTACACCTTC.

This clone was detected only once. In the same sample, other DNA sequences code for this CDR3. This chain links TRBV5-1 with TRBJ1-3; a weak D match, TRBD1 (6 bases). Germline CDR1 reads SGHRS; CDR2 reads YFSETQ. V was trimmed by 2 bases and J by 0 bases, leaving 9 bases between them. The CDR3 has 15 residues. CDR3 sequence: CASSLQGSSGNTIYF. CDR3 coding DNA: TGCGCCAGCAGCTTACAGGGAAGCTCTGGAAACACCATATATTTT.

The sample holds a few counts of this clone. This sequence joins TRBV7-2 and TRBJ2-4; TRBD2 agrees at 10 bases. Germline V gene data show CDR1 as SGHTA and CDR2 as FQGNSA. V was pared by 2 bases and J by 5 bases, with 3 bases of the junction left unmatched. The CDR3 has 15 residues. DNA for the CDR3: TGTGCCAGCAGCTTACTAGCGGGGGACCAAAACATTCAGTACTTC. Protein sequence: CASSLLAGDQNIQYF.

With respect to this clone: This sample includes further DNA sequences coding for the same CDR3. The chain recombines TRBV2 with TRBJ2-3; D is ambiguous. Trimming took 4 bases from V and 4 from J, leaving 6 bases between them. Germline V CDR1 and CDR2: SNHLY, FYNNEI. This CDR3 spans 12 amino acids. The CDR3 region is CASSVLADTQYF. As DNA, the CDR3 is TGTGCCAGCAGTGTTCTTGCAGATACGCAGTATTTT.

This chain joins TRBV9 and TRBJ1-2; no clear D gene. CDR3 size: 15 residues. Germline CDR1 is SGDLS and CDR2 is YYNGEE. Deletions cut 3 bases from V and 4 bases from J, with 16 bases between. The CDR3 reads CASSGLGVKGYGYTF. CDR3 sequence (DNA): TGTGCCAGCAGCGGACTGGGAGTTAAAGGCTATGGCTACACCTTC.